This passage covers 28 T cell receptor beta chains from one sample sequenced in a study of identical twins. TCRdb re-analysed the 5' RACE reads in MiXCR, keeping a single row per CDR3 protein. The table lists under 250,000 distinct CDR3 sequences, about 7.5% of them singletons, with 1.9% in the top ten. These data are also associated with another study on yellow fever vaccine responses in identical twins.

The sequenced sample consisted of memory (CD45RO+) T cells sorted from blood. Source of these receptors: a woman aged 18-35 years in good health.

This clonotype was recorded a few times. This chain joins TRBV7-3 and TRBJ2-4; TRBD1 or TRBD2 may be the D gene (5 bases each). V gave up 5 bases and J gave up 3 bases, with 14 bases separating them. Germline CDR1 is SGHTA and CDR2 is FQGTGA. CDR3 length equals 15 residues. For the CDR3, the DNA is TGTGCCAGCAGCGTAGGGACGCCGGGCAAAAACATTCAGTACTTC. This encodes CASSVGTPGKNIQYF.

V and J are TRBV6-1 and TRBJ1-6; D uncertain. The length of the CDR3 is 15 residues. Trimming shortened V by 3 bases and J by 0 bases, and 6 bases separated the two germline ends. Germline CDR1 is MNHNS and CDR2 is SASEGT. CDR3: CASSDRSSYNSPLHF. In nucleotides, the CDR3 is TGTGCCAGCAGTGACCGGAGCTCCTATAATTCACCCCTCCACTTT.

This chain joins TRBV19 and TRBJ2-3; TRBD2 matches at 9 bases. Germline CDR1 reads LNHDA; CDR2 reads SQIVND (reference sequence). CDR3 length: 15 amino acids. V shed 5 bases, J shed 1 base, and the junction held 4 bases outside the gene matches. The DNA of the CDR3 is TGTGCCAGTAGTGAGCCTAGCGGGGGCACAGATACGCAGTATTTT. Protein sequence: CASSEPSGGTDTQYF.

This clonotype was found many times. The V gene is TRBV5-6, the J gene TRBJ2-7, with 12 bases matching TRBD2. The J segment lost 2 bases and the V segment lost 2 bases, leaving 5 bases of the junction unmatched. Germline assignment: CDR1 SGHDT and CDR2 YYEEEE. The CDR3 runs 16 residues. For the CDR3, the DNA is TGTGCCAGCAGCTTCCTAGCGGGAGGGCCCACCTACGAGCAGTACTTC. Residues: CASSFLAGGPTYEQYF.

This clonotype was counted between two and nine times. The chain combines TRBV11-2 with TRBJ2-7; TRBD2 matches at 10 bases. Germline V gives CDR1 SGHAT, CDR2 FQNNGV. This CDR3 has 15 residues. Trimming cost V 5 bases and J 3 bases; bases outside gene matches: 7. CDR3: CASSPTSGNNYEQYF. CDR3 sequence (DNA): TGTGCCAGCAGCCCTACTAGCGGGAATAACTACGAGCAGTACTTC. Variable domain in full (rest from reference TRBV11-2 and TRBJ2-7): EAGVAQSPRYKIIEKRQSVAFWCNPISGHATLYWYQQILGQGPKLLIQFQNNGVVDDSQLPKDRFSAERLKGVDSTLKIQPAKLEDSAVYLCASSPTSGNNYEQYFGPGTRLTVT.

There are a few counts of this clonotype. Relative to the germline gene, one junction end is altered; a read error may explain this. The rearrangement uses TRBV7-2 and TRBJ2-1, with D perhaps TRBD2 (5 bases). The CDR3 totals 11 residues. In germline, CDR1 is SGHTA, CDR2 FQGNSA. The CDR3 region has the DNA TGTGCCAGCAGCCTAGCAAGTGAGCAGTTCTTC. Protein: CASSLASEQFF.

This clonotype has more than one count but fewer than ten. This sequence joins TRBV5-1 and TRBJ2-3, with 8 bases lining up with TRBD2. CDR3 length: 16 residues. Unmatched junction bases numbered 4, after V lost 0 bases and J lost 1 base. Germline lookup yields CDR1 SGHRS and CDR2 YFSETQ. The CDR3 bases are TGCGCCAGCAGCTTGGGGGGTAGCGGGGGCACAGATACGCAGTATTTT. Its protein is CASSLGGSGGTDTQYF.

This clonotype was detected ten times or more. V and J are TRBV3-1 and TRBJ2-2; unclear D gene. Per the germline V gene, CDR1 is LGHDT and CDR2 is YNNKEL (reference sequence). V was cut by 4 bases and J by 6 bases, with 12 bases left in between. The CDR3 covers 14 residues. DNA of the CDR3: TGTGCCAGCAGCCGTGGCCCGGGCGCCGGGGAGCTGTTTTTT. It codes for CASSRGPGAGELFF.

V is TRBV25-1 and J is TRBJ2-5; 10 bases are a match to TRBD2. CDR3 length equals 15 residues. Germline CDR1 and CDR2: MGHDK and SYGVNS. The V and J ends lost 3 bases and 5 bases, in that order; junction bases with no gene match: 6. This CDR3 is CASSDQRGGLETQYF. CDR3 DNA sequence: TGTGCCAGCAGTGATCAGCGGGGGGGCCTGGAGACCCAGTACTTC.

This clonotype showed up many times. This CDR3 reads CSARDTGSDYGYTF. The CDR3 nucleotides are TGCAGTGCTAGAGATACAGGGTCGGACTATGGCTACACCTTC. The chain uses TRBV20-1 and TRBJ1-2, with TRBD1 as a possible D gene (6 bases). CDR1 is DFQATT, CDR2 SNEGSKA, per germline (reference sequence). The CDR3 is made up of 14 amino acids. The V and J ends lost 0 bases and 3 bases respectively, with 11 bases between them.

The gene calls are TRBV20-1 and TRBJ1-2; D remains unclear. This CDR3 has 12 amino acids. The germline V gene has CDR1 DFQATT and CDR2 SNEGSKA (reference sequence). Between the trimmed V and J ends, which lost 6 bases and 1 base, there was a span of 9 bases. CDR3 in amino acids: CSAPEVNYGYTF. The CDR3 nucleotides read TGCAGTGCCCCCGAGGTTAACTATGGCTACACCTTC.

In this sample, this clonotype turned up many times. The V call is TRBV7-8, the J call TRBJ2-3, with 9 bases aligning to TRBD1. Germline trimming cut 3 bases from V and 4 bases from J; bases unmatched to any gene: 8. Germline loops: CDR1 SGHVS, CDR2 FQNEAQ. CDR3 length equals 16 residues. The CDR3 DNA is TGTGCCAGCAGCTTCCGGGACAGGGTTGTACCAGATACGCAGTATTTT. Translation: CASSFRDRVVPDTQYF.

This clonotype has at least ten counts. This chain links TRBV20-1 with TRBJ2-3, with 7 bases identical to TRBD2. CDR3 length: 15 residues. After removal of 0 bases from V and 2 bases from J, the junction contained 5 bases not matched to a gene. The germline V gene has CDR1 DFQATT and CDR2 SNEGSKA (reference sequence). The DNA for the CDR3 is TGCAGTGCTAGAGATTTGGGGGGGAACACAGATACGCAGTATTTT. This gives the protein CSARDLGGNTDTQYF.

This clonotype was seen at least ten times. The CDR3 coding sequence is TGTGCCAGCAGTGAAAAGAGGGCTGAAGCTTTCTTT. This translates into CASSEKRAEAFF. The chain carries TRBV6-1 and TRBJ1-1, with D hard to call. Trimming stripped 2 bases from V and 6 bases from J, with 7 bases between. Germline V lookup: CDR1 MNHNS, CDR2 SASEGT. This CDR3 comprises 12 residues.

This clonotype has a handful of counts. In DNA, the CDR3 is TGTGCCAGCAGCCCCCGGGGTGGCAGGGGAGACCCTAGCTCCTACGAGCAGTACTTC. Protein sequence: CASSPRGGRGDPSSYEQYF. The chain combines TRBV6-1 with TRBJ2-7, with D possibly TRBD1 on 6 matching bases. This CDR3 region has 19 residues. V was cut by 6 bases and J by 0 bases, with 27 bases left in between. Per germline, CDR1 MNHNS and CDR2 SASEGT.

This clonotype showed up many times. This sequence joins TRBV12-3 or TRBV12-4 and TRBJ2-1; 8 bases map to TRBD2. This CDR3 spans 15 amino acids. Trimming removed 7 bases from V and 6 bases from J; junction bases left unmatched: 11. CDR3 bases: TGTGCCAGCACTCAACGCGGGGGGAAGACCAATGAGCAGTTCTTC. Encoded protein: CASTQRGGKTNEQFF.

The chain joins TRBV10-1 to TRBJ2-7; tentative D call: TRBD2 (7 bases). The CDR3 totals 15 residues. Germline loops: CDR1 WNHNN, CDR2 SYGVQD (reference sequence). Trimming took off 6 bases at V and 2 bases at J, with 17 bases between the two ends. CDR3 DNA: TGCGCCAGCAGACGACTGGGGGAGGGGGCCTACGAGCAGTACTTC. This sequence encodes CASRRLGEGAYEQYF.

This clonotype was counted many times. The V gene is TRBV29-1, the J gene TRBJ2-3; D gene ambiguous. The germline V gene encodes CDR1 SQVTM and CDR2 ANQGSEA. This CDR3 comprises 11 residues. V lost 4 bases and J lost 5, with 7 bases in between. For the CDR3, the DNA is TGCAGCGTTGTTATCGAAGATACGCAGTATTTT. It is translated as CSVVIEDTQYF.

This clonotype was observed many times. This chain connects TRBV2 to TRBJ2-3; a possible D gene is TRBD2 (6 bases). The V end was cut by 6 bases, the J end by 2 bases, with 15 bases between. The CDR3 runs 15 residues. CDR1 and CDR2 (germline): SNHLY, FYNNEI. In DNA form, the CDR3 reads TGTGCCAGCAGCCGGAGGGTGGTGAACACAGATACGCAGTATTTT. Translation: CASSRRVVNTDTQYF.

This clonotype was recorded at least ten times. The chain carries TRBV29-1 and TRBJ2-1, with D possibly TRBD2 on 5 matching bases. This CDR3 comprises 13 residues. Looked up from germline, CDR1 is SQVTM and CDR2 is ANQGSEA. Trimming removed 4 bases at V and 2 bases at J, with 9 bases between. The chain's CDR3 is CSVALAAYNEQFF. The CDR3 DNA is TGCAGCGTTGCCCTAGCAGCCTACAATGAGCAGTTCTTC.

This chain joins TRBV20-1 and TRBJ1-2; the D gene is possibly TRBD1 (6 bases). CDR1 and CDR2 (germline): DFQATT, SNEGSKA (reference sequence). The CDR3 length is 12 residues. The V end was cut by 4 bases, the J end by 8 bases, with 14 bases between. The CDR3 DNA reads as TGCAGTGCTAACAGGGATTATAGCGGCTACACCTTC. This codes for CSANRDYSGYTF.

The chain links TRBV6-5 to TRBJ1-2; 7 bases fit TRBD1. Per germline, CDR1 MNHEY and CDR2 SVGAGI. With V trimmed by 4 bases and J by 8 bases, 7 bases remained unmatched. This CDR3 comprises 13 residues. The CDR3 reads CASSLRGHDGYTF. In DNA, the CDR3 is TGTGCCAGCAGTTTAAGGGGGCATGACGGCTACACCTTC.

The sample holds many counts of this clonotype. The V call is TRBV7-9, the J call TRBJ2-7; TRBD1 is a possible D gene (6 bases). Germline CDR1 reads SEHNR; CDR2 reads FQNEAQ (reference sequence). The V gene lost 5 bases and the J gene lost 1 base, with 9 bases spanning the gap. This CDR3 spans 13 amino acids. DNA for the CDR3: TGTGCCAGCAGCCACGGACAGTCCTACGAGCAGTACTTC. Residues: CASSHGQSYEQYF.

This clonotype occurred a few times. The chain uses TRBV29-1 and TRBJ2-6, with D uncertain. Germline values: CDR1 SQVTM, CDR2 ANQGSEA. CDR3 length equals 14 residues. V was cut by 5 bases and J by 0 bases, with 8 bases left in between. CDR3 protein: CSVISRSGANVLTF. The CDR3 nucleotides read TGCAGCGTTATAAGCCGCTCTGGGGCCAACGTCCTGACTTTC. The complete variable domain, with remaining parts taken from reference TRBV29-1 and TRBJ2-6, reads SAVISQKPSRDICQRGTSLTIQCQVDSQVTMMFWYRQQPGQSLTLIATANQGSEATYESGFVIDKFPISRPNLTFSTLTVSNMSPEDSSIYLCSVISRSGANVLTFGAGSRLTVL.

This clonotype was counted a few times. The rearrangement uses TRBV15 and TRBJ1-2; the match to TRBD1 covers 7 bases. The CDR3 extends over 14 amino acids. The germline CDR1 and CDR2 sequences are LNHNV and YYDKDF (reference sequence). J gave up 7 bases and V 3 bases, and 8 bases lay outside the gene matches. The CDR3 protein is CATSRDRQQGGYTF. In DNA, the CDR3 is TGTGCCACCAGCAGGGACAGGCAGCAAGGTGGCTACACCTTC.

This clonotype was seen repeatedly, ten times or more. This rearrangement joins TRBV15 to TRBJ1-5; no clear D. V lost 5 bases, J lost 6 bases, and 20 bases lay in between. Per the germline V gene, CDR1 is LNHNV and CDR2 is YYDKDF (reference sequence). The CDR3 totals 16 residues. CDR3 in DNA: TGTGCCACCAGCCAACCCGGGGAGGGTCAAGTTCAGCCCCAGCATTTT. Its protein is CATSQPGEGQVQPQHF.

This clonotype was found a few times. This chain links TRBV7-9 with TRBJ2-1; 11 nucleotides line up with TRBD1. V shed 5 bases, J shed 7 bases, and the junction held 10 bases outside the gene matches. This CDR3 is built from 16 residues. The germline V gene has CDR1 SEHNR and CDR2 FQNEAQ (reference sequence). The CDR3 loop reads CASSRLRRDRGNEQFF. The DNA of the CDR3 is TGTGCCAGCAGCCGTCTCCGCCGGGACAGGGGGAATGAGCAGTTCTTC.

J is TRBJ2-7 and V is TRBV29-1, with a possible D match to TRBD1 (5 bases). This CDR3 contains 13 residues. CDR1 and CDR2 (germline): SQVTM, ANQGSEA. Trimming shortened V by 3 bases and J by 6 bases, and 15 bases separated the two germline ends. This chain's CDR3 is CSVDGQGFSEQYF. The DNA for the CDR3 is TGCAGCGTTGACGGCCAGGGTTTCTCCGAGCAGTACTTC.